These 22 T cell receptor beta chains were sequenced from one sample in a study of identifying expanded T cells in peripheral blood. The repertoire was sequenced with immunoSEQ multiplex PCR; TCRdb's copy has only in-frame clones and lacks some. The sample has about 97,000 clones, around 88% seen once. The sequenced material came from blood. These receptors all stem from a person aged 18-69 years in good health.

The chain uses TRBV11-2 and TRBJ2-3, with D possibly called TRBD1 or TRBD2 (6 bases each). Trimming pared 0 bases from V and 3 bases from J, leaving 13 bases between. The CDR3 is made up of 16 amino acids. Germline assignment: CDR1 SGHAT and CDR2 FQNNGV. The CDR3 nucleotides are TGTGCCAGCAGCTTAGATGTGGGGGGCCTTACAGATACGCAGTATTTT. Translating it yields CASSLDVGGLTDTQYF.

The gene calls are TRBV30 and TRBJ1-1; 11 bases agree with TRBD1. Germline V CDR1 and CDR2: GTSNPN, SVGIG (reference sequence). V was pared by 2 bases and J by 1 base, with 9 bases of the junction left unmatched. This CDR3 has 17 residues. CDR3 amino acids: CAWSRGTGGAWNTEAFF. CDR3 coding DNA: TGTGCCTGGAGTCGAGGGACAGGGGGAGCTTGGAACACTGAAGCTTTCTTT.

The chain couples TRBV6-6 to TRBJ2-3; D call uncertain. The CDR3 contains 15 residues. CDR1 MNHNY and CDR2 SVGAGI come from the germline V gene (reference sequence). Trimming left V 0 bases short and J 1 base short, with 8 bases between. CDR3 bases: TGTGCCAGCAGTTACTCTCGGCCCGGCACAGATACGCAGTATTTT. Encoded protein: CASSYSRPGTDTQYF.

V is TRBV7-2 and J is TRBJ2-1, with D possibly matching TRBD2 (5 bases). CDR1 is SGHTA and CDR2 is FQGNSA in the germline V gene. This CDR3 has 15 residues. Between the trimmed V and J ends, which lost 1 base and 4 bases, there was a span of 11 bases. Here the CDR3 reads CASSLVSGMYNEQFF. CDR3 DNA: TGTGCCAGCAGCTTAGTTTCGGGGATGTACAATGAGCAGTTCTTC.

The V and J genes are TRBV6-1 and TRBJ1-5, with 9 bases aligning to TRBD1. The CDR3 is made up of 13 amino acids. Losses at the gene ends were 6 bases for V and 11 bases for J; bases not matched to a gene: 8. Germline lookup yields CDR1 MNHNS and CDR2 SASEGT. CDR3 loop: CASRDRGESAQHF. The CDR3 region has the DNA TGTGCCAGCAGGGACAGGGGAGAATCAGCCCAGCATTTT.

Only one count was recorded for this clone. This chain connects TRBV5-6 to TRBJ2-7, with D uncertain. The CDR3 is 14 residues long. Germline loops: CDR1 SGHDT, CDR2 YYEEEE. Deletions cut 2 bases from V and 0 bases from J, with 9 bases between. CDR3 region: CASSLGYLSYEQYF. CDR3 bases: TGTGCCAGCAGCTTAGGCTACCTCTCCTACGAGCAGTACTTC.

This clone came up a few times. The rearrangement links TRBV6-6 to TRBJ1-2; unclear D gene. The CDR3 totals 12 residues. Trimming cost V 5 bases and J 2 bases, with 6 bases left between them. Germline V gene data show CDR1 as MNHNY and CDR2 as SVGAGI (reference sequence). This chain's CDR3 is CASSPPNYGYTF. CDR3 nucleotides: TGTGCCAGCAGTCCTCCCAACTATGGCTACACCTTC.

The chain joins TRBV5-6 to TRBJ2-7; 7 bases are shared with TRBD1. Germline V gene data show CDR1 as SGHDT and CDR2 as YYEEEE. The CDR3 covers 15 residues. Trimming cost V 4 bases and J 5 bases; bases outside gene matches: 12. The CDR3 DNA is TGTGCCAGCAGCGTATTACAGGGGTTCGACCACGAGCAGTACTTC. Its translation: CASSVLQGFDHEQYF. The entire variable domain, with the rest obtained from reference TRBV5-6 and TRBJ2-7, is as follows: DAGVTQSPTHLIKTRGQQVTLRCSPKSGHDTVSWYQQALGQGPQFIFQYYEEEERQRGNFPDRFSGHQFPNYSSELNVNALLLGDSALYLCASSVLQGFDHEQYFGPGTRLTVT.

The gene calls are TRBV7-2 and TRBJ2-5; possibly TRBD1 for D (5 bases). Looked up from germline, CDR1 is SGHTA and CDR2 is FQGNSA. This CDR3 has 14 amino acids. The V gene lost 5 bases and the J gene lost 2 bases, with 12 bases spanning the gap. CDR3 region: CASSQGPWQETQYF. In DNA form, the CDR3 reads TGTGCCAGCAGCCAGGGCCCATGGCAAGAGACCCAGTACTTC.

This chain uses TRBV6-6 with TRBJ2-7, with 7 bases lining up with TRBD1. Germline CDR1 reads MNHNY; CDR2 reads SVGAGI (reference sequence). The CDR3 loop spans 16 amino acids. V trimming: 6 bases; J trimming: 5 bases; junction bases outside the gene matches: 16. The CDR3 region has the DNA TGTGCCAGCAGGCCAAACACCGGGACAGCGTATGACGAGCAGTACTTC. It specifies CASRPNTGTAYDEQYF.

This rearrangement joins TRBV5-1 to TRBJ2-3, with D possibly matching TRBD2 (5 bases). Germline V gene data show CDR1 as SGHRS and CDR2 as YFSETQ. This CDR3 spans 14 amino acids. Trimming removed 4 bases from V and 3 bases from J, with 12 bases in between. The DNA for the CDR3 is TGCGCCAGCAGCATCAGAGCGGCAACAGATACGCAGTATTTT. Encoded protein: CASSIRAATDTQYF.

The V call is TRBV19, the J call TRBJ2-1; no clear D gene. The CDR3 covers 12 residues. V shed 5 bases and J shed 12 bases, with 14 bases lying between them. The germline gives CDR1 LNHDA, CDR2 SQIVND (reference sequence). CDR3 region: CASSSRSPGQFF. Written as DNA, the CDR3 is TGTGCCAGTAGTTCCCGATCCCCTGGGCAGTTCTTC.

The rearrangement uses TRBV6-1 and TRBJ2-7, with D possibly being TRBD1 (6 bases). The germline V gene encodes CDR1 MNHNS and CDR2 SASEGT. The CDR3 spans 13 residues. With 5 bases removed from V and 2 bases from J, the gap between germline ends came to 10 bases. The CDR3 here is CASSPGTTYEQYF. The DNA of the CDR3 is TGTGCCAGCAGTCCCGGGACAACCTACGAGCAGTACTTC.

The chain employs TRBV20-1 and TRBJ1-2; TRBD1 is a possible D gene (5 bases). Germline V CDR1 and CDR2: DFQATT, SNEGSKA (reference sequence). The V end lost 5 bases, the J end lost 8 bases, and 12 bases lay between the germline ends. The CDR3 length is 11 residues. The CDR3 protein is CSARPKGGYTF. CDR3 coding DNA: TGCAGTGCTCGTCCAAAGGGGGGCTACACCTTC.

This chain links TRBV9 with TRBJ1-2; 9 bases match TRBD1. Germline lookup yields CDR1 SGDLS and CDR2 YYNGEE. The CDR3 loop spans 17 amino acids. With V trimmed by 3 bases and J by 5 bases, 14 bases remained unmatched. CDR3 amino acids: CASSAKEVTGGWYGYTF. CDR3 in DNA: TGTGCCAGCAGCGCGAAAGAAGTGACAGGGGGATGGTATGGCTACACCTTC.

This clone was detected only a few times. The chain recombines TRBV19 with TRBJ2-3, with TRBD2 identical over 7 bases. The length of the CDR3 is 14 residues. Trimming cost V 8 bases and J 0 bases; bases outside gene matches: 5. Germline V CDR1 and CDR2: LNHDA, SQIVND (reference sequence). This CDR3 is CASARGVSTDTQYF. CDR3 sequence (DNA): TGTGCCAGTGCCCGGGGGGTTAGCACAGATACGCAGTATTTT.

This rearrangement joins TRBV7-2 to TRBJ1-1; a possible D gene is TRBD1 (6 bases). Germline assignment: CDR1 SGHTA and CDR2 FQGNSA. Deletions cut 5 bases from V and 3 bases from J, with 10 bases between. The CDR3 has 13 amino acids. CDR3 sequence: CASSQNRDTEAFF. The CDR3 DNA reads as TGTGCCAGCAGCCAAAACAGGGACACTGAAGCTTTCTTT.

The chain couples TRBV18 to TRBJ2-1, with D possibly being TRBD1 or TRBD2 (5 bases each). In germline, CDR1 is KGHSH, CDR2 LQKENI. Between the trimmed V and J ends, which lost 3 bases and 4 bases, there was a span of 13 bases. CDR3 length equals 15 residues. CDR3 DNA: TGTGCCAGCTCACCGGGGGAACCCCAATACAATGAGCAGTTCTTC. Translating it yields CASSPGEPQYNEQFF.

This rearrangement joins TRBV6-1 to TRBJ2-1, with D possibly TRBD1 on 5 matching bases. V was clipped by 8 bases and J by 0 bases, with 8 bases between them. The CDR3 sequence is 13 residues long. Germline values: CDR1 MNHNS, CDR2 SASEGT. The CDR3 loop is CASGASSYNEQFF. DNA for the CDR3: TGTGCCAGCGGGGCTAGCTCCTACAATGAGCAGTTCTTC.

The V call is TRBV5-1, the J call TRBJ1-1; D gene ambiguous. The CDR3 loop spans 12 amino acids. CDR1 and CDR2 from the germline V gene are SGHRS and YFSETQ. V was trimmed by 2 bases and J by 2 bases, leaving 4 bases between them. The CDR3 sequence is CASSFGNTEAFF. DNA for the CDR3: TGCGCCAGCAGCTTTGGCAACACTGAAGCTTTCTTT. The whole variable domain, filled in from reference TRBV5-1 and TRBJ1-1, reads KAGVTQTPRYLIKTRGQQVTLSCSPISGHRSVSWYQQTPGQGLQFLFEYFSETQRNKGNFPGRFSGRQFSNSRSEMNVSTLELGDSALYLCASSFGNTEAFFGQGTRLTVV.

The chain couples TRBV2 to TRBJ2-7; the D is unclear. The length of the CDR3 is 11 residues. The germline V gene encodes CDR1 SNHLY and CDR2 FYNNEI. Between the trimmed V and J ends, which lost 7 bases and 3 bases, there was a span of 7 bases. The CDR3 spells CASTRGYEQYF. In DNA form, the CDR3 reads TGTGCCAGCACTCGAGGCTACGAGCAGTACTTC.

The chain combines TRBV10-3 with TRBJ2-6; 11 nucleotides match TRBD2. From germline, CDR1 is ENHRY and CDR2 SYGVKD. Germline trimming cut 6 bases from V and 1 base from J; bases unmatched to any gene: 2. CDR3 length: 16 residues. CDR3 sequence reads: CAISASGGSGANVLTF. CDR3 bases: TGTGCCATCAGCGCTAGCGGGGGGTCTGGGGCCAACGTCCTGACTTTC.